This T cell receptor beta chain was observed in a study of T cell repertoires in cytomegalovirus infection. Study in general: Newly reported HLA-C-restricted and thoroughly characterized HLA-B-restricted CMV epitopes were employed. In public TCR beta signatures, there were indications of both CMV infection and matching HLA type. Whole-study results and caveats: Clonotype analysis showed dominance of the ex vivo response by HLA-C-restricted CMV-specific TCR beta clonotypes.

This clonotype was counted many times. Antigen unknown. A single record per CDR3 protein comes from TCRdb applying MiXCR to the reads. The sample lists about 890,000 distinct CDR3 sequences; roughly 31% were seen once. Looked up from germline, CDR1 is SGHTA and CDR2 is FQGNSA. The CDR3 sequence is 15 residues long. The V gene end was trimmed by 4 bases and the J gene end by 0 bases; junction bases not matched to a gene: 3. The specimen comprised cultured CD8+ T cells from PBMCs, sampled from culture after CMV antigen stimulation. The genes are TRBV7-2 and TRBJ1-1; 9 bases match TRBD1. The clonotype originates from a human donor in good health (CMV status not recorded). Some clones in this sample may be carry-over from other donors' samples. Here the CDR3 DNA reads TGTGCCAGCAGCTCGGGACAGGGCATGAACACTGAAGCTTTCTTT. Protein product: CASSSGQGMNTEAFF. The variable domain in full, completed from reference TRBV7-2 and TRBJ1-1, reads GAGVSQSPSNKVTEKGKDVELRCDPISGHTALYWYRQSLGQGLEFLIYFQGNSAPDKSGLPSDRFSAERTGGSVSTLTIQRTQQEDSAVYLCASSSGQGMNTEAFFGQGTRLTVV.